This T cell receptor beta chain was documented in a study of regulatory T cells in long-lasting Graves disease. Study context: Patients with new Graves' disease had used antithyroid drugs below 3 months.

Germline V gene data show CDR1 as SGHTA and CDR2 as FQGNSA. V was clipped by 3 bases and J by 8 bases; unmatched bases: 9. The CDR3 length is 15 residues. Noted time point: newly diagnosed GD, antithyroid drugs for less than 3 months. With RNA extracted from PBMCs as input, the TCR library was made. An endocrinology department located in Xi'an, China, was where the patients came from. Worth noting for this clonotype: One base separates it from a far larger clone, so it is likely a read error.

Arm-PCR of CDR3 regions with iRepertoire HTBI primers generated TCR beta libraries. Authors' methods: Across all samples, about 62 TRBV segments and 15 or so TRBJ segments were identified. TCRdb analysed the multiplex PCR reads with MiXCR anew, one entry per CDR3 protein. The V and J calls and clone size are TCRdb's, not the authors'. The sample lists 200,000 to 250,000 distinct CDR3 sequences; 20% to 25% were seen once. The specimen was peripheral blood mononuclear cells (PBMCs), collected at new diagnosis, from a patient treated with antithyroid drugs. This sequence joins TRBV7-2 and TRBJ1-5; 8 bases fit TRBD1. The origin of this receptor is a female donor with Graves disease. The CDR3 loop is CASSLTGATSKPQHF. The CDR3 DNA follows: TGTGCCAGCAGCTTGACAGGGGCAACATCGAAGCCCCAGCATTTT.